This passage covers 31 T cell receptor beta chains from one sample sequenced in a study of T-cell reconstitution after alpha-beta-depleted transplantation in children. TCRbeta library preparation incorporated unique molecular identifiers. In TCRdb, the PCR reads were re-called with MiXCR into one record per CDR3 protein. The sample lists about 120,000 distinct CDR3 sequences, roughly 24% occurring once. The input for sequencing was PBMCs, mostly from graft donor cells, taken 180 days after TCRalphabeta/CD19-depleted stem cell transplant. All receptors derive from a male patient under 10 years old who had a stem cell transplant for chronic granulomatous disease, so the T cells may come from the graft donor.

The chain couples TRBV6-4 to TRBJ2-5, with 7 positions matching TRBD2. The trim removed 11 bases at V and 4 bases at J, leaving 28 bases unmatched. The length of the CDR3 is 19 residues. Germline CDR1 and CDR2: MRHNA and SNTAGT. The CDR3 region is CAFSRRGSNTRNSGETQYF. The CDR3 bases are TGTGCCTTCTCGAGGCGGGGGAGTAATACAAGAAACTCGGGAGAGACCCAGTACTTC.

This clonotype is large (0.1 to 1%). The chain is built from TRBV4-3 and TRBJ2-6, with 7 bases identical to TRBD1. Germline CDR1 reads LGHNA; CDR2 reads YSLEER. This CDR3 has 21 residues. With V trimmed by 0 bases and J by 0 bases, 14 bases remained unmatched. The CDR3 DNA is TGCGCCAGCAGCCAAGATATTCAAGGGGACAGTCTTTTCTCTGGGGCCAACGTCCTGACTTTC. Translating gives CASSQDIQGDSLFSGANVLTF.

This clonotype was seen many times. The chain is built from TRBV29-1 and TRBJ2-3; D call uncertain. Trimming left V 1 base short and J 0 bases short, with 8 bases between. Per the germline V gene, CDR1 is SQVTM and CDR2 is ANQGSEA. The CDR3 consists of 14 residues. The CDR3 DNA is TGCAGCGTTGAAGCGGCCTCTAGCACAGATACGCAGTATTTT. Translation gives CSVEAASSTDTQYF.

This clonotype was observed at least ten times. The chain has TRBV3-1 and TRBJ2-3, with 8 nucleotides matching TRBD1. With 4 bases clipped from V and 9 bases from J, the junction kept 3 bases outside the gene matches. CDR3 length equals 12 residues. Germline loops: CDR1 LGHDT, CDR2 YNNKEL (reference sequence). The CDR3 nucleotides are TGTGCCAGCAGCCTTTCAGGGGGCACGCAGTATTTT. Its translation: CASSLSGGTQYF.

This clonotype occurred many times. One end of the junction is discordant with germline, which a read error may explain. CDR3: CSARDLPGNTIYF. CDR3 nucleotides: TGCAGTGCTAGAGATCTACCTGGGAACACCATATATTTT. This chain joins TRBV20-1 and TRBJ1-3; D call uncertain. The germline V gene has CDR1 DFQATT and CDR2 SNEGSKA (reference sequence). The CDR3 totals 13 residues.

This clonotype was observed many times. The chain employs TRBV5-6 and TRBJ2-3; tentatively, D is TRBD1 (6 bases). CDR3 length: 14 residues. V was trimmed by 2 bases and J by 1 base, leaving 8 bases between them. The germline CDR1 and CDR2 sequences are SGHDT and YYEEEE. CDR3: CASSLQGRTDTQYF. In nucleotides, the CDR3 is TGTGCCAGCAGCTTACAGGGTCGCACAGATACGCAGTATTTT. The entire variable domain, with the rest obtained from reference TRBV5-6 and TRBJ2-3, is as follows: DAGVTQSPTHLIKTRGQQVTLRCSPKSGHDTVSWYQQALGQGPQFIFQYYEEEERQRGNFPDRFSGHQFPNYSSELNVNALLLGDSALYLCASSLQGRTDTQYFGPGTRLTVL.

This chain joins TRBV7-8 and TRBJ2-1; the match to TRBD2 covers 7 bases. CDR3 size: 17 residues. V lost 3 bases, J lost 1 base, and 9 bases stayed unmatched. Per germline, CDR1 SGHVS and CDR2 FQNEAQ. The CDR3 bases are TGTGCCAGCAGCTTGATGGACCTAGCGGCTTCCTACAATGAGCAGTTCTTC. This encodes CASSLMDLAASYNEQFF.

The chain recombines TRBV6-5 with TRBJ2-3, with D possibly matching TRBD2 (5 bases). Germline V CDR1 and CDR2: MNHEY, SVGAGI. V gave up 2 bases and J gave up 2 bases, with 14 bases separating them. CDR3 length: 16 amino acids. CDR3 DNA: TGTGCCAGCAGTTACCTAGGGCTGAGGGACACAGATACGCAGTATTTT. Amino acid sequence: CASSYLGLRDTDTQYF.

V usage is TRBV20-1 and J usage is TRBJ1-2; TRBD1 might be the D (5 bases). CDR1 and CDR2 (germline): DFQATT, SNEGSKA (reference sequence). This CDR3 region has 9 residues. CDR3 DNA: TGCAGGGGGACCTATGGCTACACCTTC. Amino acid sequence: CRGTYGYTF.

J is TRBJ2-2 and V is TRBV12-3 or TRBV12-4; 7 nucleotides agree with TRBD1. The CDR3 is made up of 15 amino acids. Trimming removed 6 bases from V and 7 bases from J; junction bases left unmatched: 11. The CDR3 region has the DNA TGTGCCAGCAGCCGTCGGACAGGATGGGACGGGGAGCTGTTTTTT. Amino acids: CASSRRTGWDGELFF.

The gene calls are TRBV28 and TRBJ1-1; 12 positions agree with TRBD1. The CDR3 runs 14 residues. Germline-derived CDR1 and CDR2 are MDHEN and SYDVKM. V was clipped by 10 bases and J by 5 bases; unmatched bases: 8. The CDR3 DNA reads TGTGCCACGTGGGACAGGGGGCGTTTGACTGAAGCTTTCTTT. This codes for CATWDRGRLTEAFF.

The V and J genes are TRBV7-2 and TRBJ2-7, with D unresolved. Trimming left V 5 bases short and J 0 bases short, with 11 bases between. CDR1 is SGHTA and CDR2 is FQGNSA in the germline V gene. The CDR3 covers 14 residues. CDR3 amino acids: CASSLINSSYEQYF. CDR3 in DNA: TGTGCCAGCAGCCTAATTAACAGCTCCTACGAGCAGTACTTC.

This clonotype has a handful of counts. The V call is TRBV12-3 or TRBV12-4, the J call TRBJ2-6, with TRBD1 identical over 8 bases. This CDR3 region has 16 residues. V gave up 5 bases and J gave up 4 bases; unmatched junction bases: 7. DNA for the CDR3: TGTGCCAGCAGTCCCCAGGGGGCGTACGGGGCCAACGTCCTGACTTTC. This codes for CASSPQGAYGANVLTF.

This rearrangement joins TRBV4-1 to TRBJ2-1; TRBD2 might be the D (5 bases). The CDR3 loop spans 16 amino acids. V shed 0 bases and J shed 3 bases, with 12 bases lying between them. The germline V gene has CDR1 MGHRA and CDR2 YSYEKL. The CDR3 reads CASSQETEVYYNEQFF. The CDR3 coding sequence is TGCGCCAGCAGCCAAGAGACGGAGGTGTACTACAATGAGCAGTTCTTC.

This clonotype was picked up many times. The rearrangement joins TRBV12-3 or TRBV12-4 to TRBJ2-3; TRBD1 aligns across 9 bases. The ends lost 6 bases at V and 4 bases at J; junction bases unmatched: 8. The CDR3 has 15 amino acids. CDR3 nucleotide sequence: TGTGCCAGCAGCTCCGGGACAGGGCTTTCAGATACGCAGTATTTT. Protein product: CASSSGTGLSDTQYF.

This clonotype was counted many times. The chain couples TRBV20-1 to TRBJ2-1, with D possibly being TRBD1 (5 bases). The CDR3 is made up of 11 amino acids. Germline V lookup: CDR1 DFQATT, CDR2 SNEGSKA (reference sequence). The V end lost 3 bases, the J end lost 8 bases, and 8 bases lay between the germline ends. The CDR3 DNA reads as TGCAGTGCTAGTTGGGGCGATGAGCAGTTCTTC. Protein product: CSASWGDEQFF.

At least ten counts were recorded for this clonotype. The chain is built from TRBV5-1 and TRBJ2-5, with 7 bases aligning to TRBD2. This CDR3 has 16 residues. V was pared by 2 bases and J by 2 bases, with 9 bases of the junction left unmatched. CDR1 and CDR2 from the germline V gene are SGHRS and YFSETQ. CDR3 nucleotides: TGCGCCAGCAGCTTAGAGGGGCTAGCGGAACAAGAGACCCAGTACTTC. This codes for CASSLEGLAEQETQYF.

This clonotype turned up a few times. The chain couples TRBV7-6 to TRBJ2-3; D is unclear. CDR3 size: 14 residues. In germline, CDR1 is SGHVS, CDR2 FNYEAQ. Trimming removed 1 base from V and 3 bases from J, with 8 bases in between. The CDR3 bases are TGTGCCAGCAGCTTAGGGCAGGCGACAGATACGCAGTATTTT. It translates to CASSLGQATDTQYF.

This clonotype was seen a few times. V gene TRBV9 combines with J gene TRBJ2-1; D tentatively reads TRBD1 or TRBD2 (5 bases each). CDR1 and CDR2 (germline): SGDLS, YYNGEE. Trimming pared 4 bases from V and 6 bases from J, leaving 17 bases between. The CDR3 spans 15 residues. The CDR3 sequence: CASSLLGDLVNEQFF. CDR3 coding DNA: TGTGCCAGCAGCCTCTTGGGGGATTTGGTCAATGAGCAGTTCTTC. Full variable domain (outside the CDR3, taken from reference TRBV9 and TRBJ2-1): DSGVTQTPKHLITATGQRVTLRCSPRSGDLSVYWYQQSLDQGLQFLIQYYNGEERAKGNILERFSAQQFPDLHSELNLSSLELGDSALYFCASSLLGDLVNEQFFGPGTRLTVL.

This clonotype has a handful of counts. The chain combines TRBV27 with TRBJ2-1; 13 bases are shared with TRBD2. Germline V gene data show CDR1 as MNHEY and CDR2 as SMNVEV (reference sequence). The junction had 6 bases not matched to a gene; V was cut back by 4 bases and J by 6 bases. The CDR3 extends over 16 amino acids. The CDR3 sequence: CASSSPGTSGVNEQFF. The CDR3 DNA is TGTGCCAGCAGTTCCCCCGGGACTAGCGGGGTCAATGAGCAGTTCTTC.

Ten or more counts support this clonotype. This chain joins TRBV6-2 or TRBV6-3 and TRBJ2-2; D possibly corresponds to TRBD1 (5 bases). The V and J ends lost 5 bases and 4 bases respectively, with 8 bases between them. This CDR3 has 13 residues. Per germline, CDR1 MNHEY and CDR2 SVGEGT. CDR3 in amino acids: CASSTTVTGELFF. The DNA for the CDR3 is TGTGCCAGCAGTACGACAGTCACCGGGGAGCTGTTTTTT.

This clonotype was detected ten times or more. The V and J genes are TRBV12-3 or TRBV12-4 and TRBJ2-5; 14 bases align to TRBD2. J was trimmed by 3 bases and V by 5 bases; bases with no gene match: 8. The CDR3 contains 17 residues. CDR3 amino acids: CASSLILGLAGEETQYF. DNA for the CDR3: TGTGCCAGCAGTCTTATATTGGGACTAGCGGGGGAAGAGACCCAGTACTTC.

The rearrangement links TRBV28 to TRBJ2-3; D gene ambiguous. This CDR3 spans 16 amino acids. Germline-derived CDR1 and CDR2 are MDHEN and SYDVKM. V dropped 4 bases and J dropped 0 bases, with 14 bases sitting between them. CDR3 nucleotides: TGTGCCAGCAGTTCCTCTCAAGTGCGAAGCACAGATACGCAGTATTTT. Translation gives CASSSSQVRSTDTQYF.

This clonotype was observed at least ten times. This sequence joins TRBV20-1 and TRBJ1-1; maybe TRBD1 (6 bases). Germline CDR1 reads DFQATT; CDR2 reads SNEGSKA (reference sequence). V was trimmed by 0 bases and J by 4 bases, leaving 15 bases between them. This CDR3 is built from 15 residues. The CDR3 DNA reads TGCAGTGCTAGAGATGGGGAGGGGGGATCCACTGAAGCTTTCTTT. Its protein product is CSARDGEGGSTEAFF.

The chain recombines TRBV20-1 with TRBJ2-5; 11 nucleotides match TRBD1. V shed 4 bases, J shed 4 bases, and the junction held 5 bases outside the gene matches. The CDR3 totals 14 residues. Germline V gives CDR1 DFQATT, CDR2 SNEGSKA (reference sequence). The CDR3 DNA reads as TGCAGTGCTATAGGGACAGGGGGTCCAGAGACCCAGTACTTC. Amino acids: CSAIGTGGPETQYF.

This clonotype was detected a few times. The chain uses TRBV6-4 and TRBJ2-1; D is unresolved. V was pared by 4 bases and J by 1 base, with 8 bases between. The CDR3 has 14 residues. Germline V lookup: CDR1 MRHNA, CDR2 SNTAGT. CDR3 DNA: TGTGCCAGCAGTGTTGACGGATCCTACAATGAGCAGTTCTTC. Protein sequence: CASSVDGSYNEQFF.

This clonotype appeared a few times. The chain combines TRBV20-1 with TRBJ2-5, with 7 nucleotides matching TRBD2. CDR3 length: 13 amino acids. Germline assignment: CDR1 DFQATT and CDR2 SNEGSKA (reference sequence). V dropped 8 bases and J dropped 5; count of bases not matched to a gene: 11. DNA for the CDR3: TGCAGTTTCACGAAGGGAGGGTGGGAGACCCAGTACTTC. It translates to CSFTKGGWETQYF.

This clonotype has more than one count but fewer than ten. The chain is built from TRBV3-1 and TRBJ1-2; no clear D. CDR3 size: 12 residues. V gave up 4 bases and J gave up 6 bases, with 9 bases separating them. Germline V CDR1 and CDR2: LGHDT, YNNKEL (reference sequence). CDR3 loop: CASSRTVDGYTF. CDR3 DNA sequence: TGTGCCAGCAGCCGAACAGTCGATGGCTACACCTTC. The variable domain in full, completed from reference TRBV3-1 and TRBJ1-2, reads DTAVSQTPKYLVTQMGNDKSIKCEQNLGHDTMYWYKQDSKKFLKIMFSYNNKELIINETVPNRFSPKSPDKAHLNLHINSLELGDSAVYFCASSRTVDGYTFGSGTRLTVV.

There are many counts of this clonotype. The J gene is TRBJ1-2, the V gene TRBV20-1; no reliable D call. This CDR3 spans 12 amino acids. V lost 6 bases to trimming and J lost 8 bases, with 16 bases between them. CDR1 DFQATT and CDR2 SNEGSKA come from the germline V gene (reference sequence). CDR3: CSANHRAGGYTF. The CDR3 nucleotides read TGCAGTGCCAATCACCGGGCTGGAGGCTACACCTTC.

This chain uses TRBV4-2 with TRBJ1-2, with 7 bases fitting TRBD1. Germline CDR1 LGHNA, CDR2 YNFKEQ. CDR3 length equals 15 residues. The junction had 6 bases not matched to a gene; V was cut back by 2 bases and J by 3 bases. The DNA for the CDR3 is TGTGCCAGCAGCCAATCGGACAGGCTTGACTATGGCTACACCTTC. It encodes CASSQSDRLDYGYTF.

The rearrangement joins TRBV12-3 or TRBV12-4 to TRBJ1-1; no reliable D call. CDR3 size: 13 residues. The ends were cut back, 3 bases at V and 1 base at J, with 6 bases in the middle. CDR3 sequence: CASSFAANTEAFF. CDR3 coding DNA: TGTGCCAGCAGTTTTGCAGCGAACACTGAAGCTTTCTTT.